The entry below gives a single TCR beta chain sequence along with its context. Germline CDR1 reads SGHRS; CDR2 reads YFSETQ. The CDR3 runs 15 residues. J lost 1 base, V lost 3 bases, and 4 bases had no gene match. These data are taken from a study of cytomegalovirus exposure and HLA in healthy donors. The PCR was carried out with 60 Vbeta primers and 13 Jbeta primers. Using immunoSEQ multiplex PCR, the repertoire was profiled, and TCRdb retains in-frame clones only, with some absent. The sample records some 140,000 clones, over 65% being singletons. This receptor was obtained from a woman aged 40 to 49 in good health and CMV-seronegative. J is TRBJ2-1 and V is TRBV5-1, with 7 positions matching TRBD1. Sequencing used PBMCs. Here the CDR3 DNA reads TGCGCCAGCAGCTCCTCAGGGGGATCCTACAATGAGCAGTTCTTC. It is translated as CASSSSGGSYNEQFF.